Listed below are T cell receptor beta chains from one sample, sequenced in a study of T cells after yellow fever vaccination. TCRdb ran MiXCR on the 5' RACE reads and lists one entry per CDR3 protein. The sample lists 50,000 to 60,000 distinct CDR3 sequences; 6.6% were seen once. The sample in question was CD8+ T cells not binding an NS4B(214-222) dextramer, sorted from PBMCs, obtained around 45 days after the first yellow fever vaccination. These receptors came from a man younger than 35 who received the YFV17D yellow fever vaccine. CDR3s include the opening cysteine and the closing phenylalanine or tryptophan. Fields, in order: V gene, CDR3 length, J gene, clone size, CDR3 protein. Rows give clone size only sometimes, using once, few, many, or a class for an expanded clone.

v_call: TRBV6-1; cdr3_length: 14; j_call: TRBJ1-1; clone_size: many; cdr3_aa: CASPRGPPNTEAFF
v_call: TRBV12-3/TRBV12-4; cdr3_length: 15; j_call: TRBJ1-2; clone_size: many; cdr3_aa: CASSLAIWGGYGYTF
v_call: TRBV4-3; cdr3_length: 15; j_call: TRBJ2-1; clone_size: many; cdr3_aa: CASSQDRGLYNEQFF
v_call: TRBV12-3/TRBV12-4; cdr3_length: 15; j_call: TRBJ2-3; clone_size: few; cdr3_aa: CASRLTGGLADTQYF
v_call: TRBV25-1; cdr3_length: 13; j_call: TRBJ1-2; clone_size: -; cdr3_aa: CASSSRNNYGYTF
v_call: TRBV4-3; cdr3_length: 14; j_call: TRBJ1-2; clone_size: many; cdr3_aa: CASSHSMTQAGYTF
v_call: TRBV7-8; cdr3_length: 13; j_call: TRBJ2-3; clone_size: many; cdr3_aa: CASRGGLTDTQYF
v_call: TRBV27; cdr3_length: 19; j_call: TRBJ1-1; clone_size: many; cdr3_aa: CASSKLQTGTGDMNTEAFF
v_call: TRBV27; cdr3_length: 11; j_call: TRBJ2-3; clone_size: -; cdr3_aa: CASSFGGTQYF
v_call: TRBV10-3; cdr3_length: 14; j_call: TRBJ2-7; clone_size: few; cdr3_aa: CAISEGEGTYEQYF
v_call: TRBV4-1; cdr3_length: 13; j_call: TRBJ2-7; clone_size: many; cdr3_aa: CASSQDRGWEQYF
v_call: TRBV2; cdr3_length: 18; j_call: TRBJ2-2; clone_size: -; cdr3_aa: CTSSWLLAGAPNTGELFF
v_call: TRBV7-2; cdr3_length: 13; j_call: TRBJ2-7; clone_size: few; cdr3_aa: CASSLGPPYEQYF
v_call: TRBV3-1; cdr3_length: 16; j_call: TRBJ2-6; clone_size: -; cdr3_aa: CASSQEATPMANVLTF
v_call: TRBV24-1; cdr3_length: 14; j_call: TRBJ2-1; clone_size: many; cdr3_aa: CATRDRGAYNEQFF
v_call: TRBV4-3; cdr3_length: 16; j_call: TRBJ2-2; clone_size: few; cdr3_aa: CASSQDFGTDTGELFF
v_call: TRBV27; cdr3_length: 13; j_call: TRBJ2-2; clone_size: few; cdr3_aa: CASKPLDTGELFF
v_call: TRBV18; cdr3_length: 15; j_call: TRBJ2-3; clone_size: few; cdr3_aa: CASSPGTGSTDTQYF
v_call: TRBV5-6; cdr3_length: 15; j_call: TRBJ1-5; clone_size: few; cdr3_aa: CASSLVGGRDQPQHF
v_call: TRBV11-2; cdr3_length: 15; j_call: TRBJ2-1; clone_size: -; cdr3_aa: CASSFSGGATREQFF
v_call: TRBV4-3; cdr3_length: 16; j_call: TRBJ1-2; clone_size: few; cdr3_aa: CASRRSSSGGNYGYTF
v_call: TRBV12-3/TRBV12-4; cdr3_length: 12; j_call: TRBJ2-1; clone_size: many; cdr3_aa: CASTNGGAGQFF
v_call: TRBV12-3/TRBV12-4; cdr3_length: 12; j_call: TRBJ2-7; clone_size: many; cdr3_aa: CASSLRGLEQYF
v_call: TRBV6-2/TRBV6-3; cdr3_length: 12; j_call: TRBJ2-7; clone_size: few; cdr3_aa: CASSSDWLRQYF
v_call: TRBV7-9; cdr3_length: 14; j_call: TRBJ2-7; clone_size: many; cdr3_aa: CASSSEKRVSEQYF
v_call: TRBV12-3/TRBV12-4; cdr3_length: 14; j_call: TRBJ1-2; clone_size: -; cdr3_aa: CASSIVTDGYGYTF
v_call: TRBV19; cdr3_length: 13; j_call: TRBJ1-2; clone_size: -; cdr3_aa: CASVGQGYYGYTF
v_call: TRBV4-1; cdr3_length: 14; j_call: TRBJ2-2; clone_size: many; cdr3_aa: CASSWMEDTGELFF